A few counts support the clone carrying this T cell receptor beta chain. Its antigen remains unidentified. The sample is drawn from a study of blood T cells in healthy people across ages. General study findings and limits: Across the age range, TCR beta diversity per million T cells fell in a roughly linear way.

V lost 7 bases to trimming and J lost 7 bases, with 17 bases between them. Germline CDR1 MGHRA, CDR2 YSYEKL. CDR3 length: 15 residues. Through a sample-barcoded 5' primer and a J-beta primer mix, a second PCR was run for roughly 7 to 12 cycles. TCRdb ran MiXCR on the 5' RACE reads and lists one entry per CDR3 protein. The table records 650,000 to 1,000,000 distinct CDR3 sequences, approximately 35% of them present only once. The clonotype originates from a man between 18 and 35 years old in good health. V is TRBV4-1 and J is TRBJ1-6; TRBD1 might be the D (5 bases). Sequencing used blood. CDR3 DNA sequence: TGCGCCAGCACCCCAGAGGGGACGGCCAATTCACCCCTCCACTTT. Translation: CASTPEGTANSPLHF.